This T cell receptor beta chain was captured by sequencing in a study of Graves' ophthalmopathy and Graves' hyperthyroidism. The CDR3 consists of 14 residues. V shed 0 bases and J shed 7 bases, with 12 bases lying between them. Germline lookup yields CDR1 LNHNV and CDR2 YYDKDF (reference sequence). RNA transcripts yielded amplified TCR beta CDR3 regions. HTBI primers primed a first-round RT-PCR, and a second-round multiplex PCR followed. Each CDR3 protein gets one entry after TCRdb re-called the multiplex PCR reads with MiXCR. The data hold a few hundred thousand distinct CDR3 sequences, with 20% to 25% observed a single time. Ophthalmopathy donors' eye disease showed moderate-to-severe activity, CAS of at least 3, NOSPECS of at least 4 and duration under 3 months. A volume of approximately 10 ml of fresh peripheral blood supplied the PBMCs. Details on this clonotype: Its antigen is unidentified.

Findings and limits, study-wide: This model predicted ophthalmopathy progression (sensitivity 70% to 71%, specificity about 72%).

The sequenced sample consisted of peripheral blood. This receptor was taken from a woman in her fifties or sixties with Graves' ophthalmopathy. This sequence joins TRBV15 and TRBJ2-5; D is ambiguous. This chain's CDR3 is CATSRDRALGTQYF. CDR3 coding DNA: TGTGCCACCAGCAGAGATAGGGCCCTTGGGACCCAGTACTTC.